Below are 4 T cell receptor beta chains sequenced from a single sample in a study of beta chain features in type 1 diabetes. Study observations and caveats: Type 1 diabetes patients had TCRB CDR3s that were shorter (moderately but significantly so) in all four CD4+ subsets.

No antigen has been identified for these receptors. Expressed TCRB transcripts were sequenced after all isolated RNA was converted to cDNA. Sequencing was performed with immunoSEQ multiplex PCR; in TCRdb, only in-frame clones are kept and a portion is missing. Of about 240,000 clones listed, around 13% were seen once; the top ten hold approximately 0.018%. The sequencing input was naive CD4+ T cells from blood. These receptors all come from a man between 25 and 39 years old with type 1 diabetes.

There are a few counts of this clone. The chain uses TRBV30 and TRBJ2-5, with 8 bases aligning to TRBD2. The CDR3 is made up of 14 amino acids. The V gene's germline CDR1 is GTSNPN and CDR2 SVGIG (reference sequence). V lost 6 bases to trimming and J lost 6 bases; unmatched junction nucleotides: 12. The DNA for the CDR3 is TGTGCCTGCCCTCTTTTCGGGGGGGTGCAGACCCAGTACTTC. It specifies CACPLFGGVQTQYF.

The CDR3 loop is CASSWDREADTQYF. CDR3 DNA: TGTGCCAGCAGTTGGGACAGGGAGGCAGATACGCAGTATTTT. V usage is TRBV6-6 and J usage is TRBJ2-3; TRBD1 matches at 9 bases. V gave up 4 bases and J gave up 4 bases; unmatched junction bases: 3. Germline lookup yields CDR1 MNHNY and CDR2 SVGAGI (reference sequence). The CDR3 totals 14 residues.

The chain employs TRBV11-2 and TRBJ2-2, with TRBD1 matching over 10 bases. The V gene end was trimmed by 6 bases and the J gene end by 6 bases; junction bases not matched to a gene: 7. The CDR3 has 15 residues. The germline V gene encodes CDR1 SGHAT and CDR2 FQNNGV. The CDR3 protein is CASRAGTGASGELFF. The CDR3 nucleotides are TGTGCCAGCAGGGCCGGGACAGGGGCGTCCGGGGAGCTGTTTTTT.

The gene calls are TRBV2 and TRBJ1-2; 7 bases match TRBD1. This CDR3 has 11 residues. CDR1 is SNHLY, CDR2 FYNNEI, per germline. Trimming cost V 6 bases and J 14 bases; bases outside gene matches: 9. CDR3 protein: CASSFDRVSTF. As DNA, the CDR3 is TGTGCCAGCAGCTTCGACAGGGTATCGACCTTC. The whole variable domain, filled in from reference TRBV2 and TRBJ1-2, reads EPEVTQTPSHQVTQMGQEVILRCVPISNHLYFYWYRQILGQKVEFLVSFYNNEISEKSEIFDDQFSVERPDGSNFTLKIRSTKLEDSAMYFCASSFDRVSTFGSGTRLTVV.